The 31 T cell receptor beta chains below come from one sample, sequenced in a study of control samples from healthy donors and cancer patients. The data were produced by immunoSEQ multiplex PCR, yet TCRdb's version contains in-frame clones alone and is incomplete. The sample has hundreds of thousands of clones; approximately 90% are singletons. The specimen sequenced was PBMCs. Receptors originate from a man in his forties or fifties with head and neck cancer.

In this sample, this clone turned up once. DNA for the CDR3: TGTGCCACCAGTTTGGGAAACTATGGCTACACCTTC. Protein sequence: CATSLGNYGYTF. J is TRBJ1-2 and V is TRBV24-1; D call uncertain. CDR3 length equals 12 residues. From germline, CDR1 is KGHDR and CDR2 SFDVKD. Trimming removed 6 bases at V and 2 bases at J, with 6 bases between.

V is TRBV19 and J is TRBJ1-6; no clear D. Germline assignment: CDR1 LNHDA and CDR2 SQIVND (reference sequence). With 4 bases removed from V and 9 bases from J, the gap between germline ends came to 13 bases. The length of the CDR3 is 14 residues. The chain's CDR3 is CASSKGGNGSPLHF. DNA of the CDR3: TGTGCCAGTAGTAAAGGTGGGAATGGTTCACCCCTCCACTTT.

The chain links TRBV5-6 to TRBJ1-1, with a tentative D call TRBD1 (6 bases). The CDR3 runs 17 residues. Germline loops: CDR1 SGHDT, CDR2 YYEEEE. V shed 2 bases and J shed 1 base, with 18 bases lying between them. The CDR3 nucleotides read TGTGCCAGCAGCTTCTGGGACATCCCCCCTGGGAACACTGAAGCTTTCTTT. Its protein is CASSFWDIPPGNTEAFF.

The genes are TRBV11-2 and TRBJ2-3, with 7 bases identical to TRBD2. This CDR3 region has 15 residues. The V gene end was trimmed by 2 bases and the J gene end by 1 base; junction bases not matched to a gene: 3. Germline V gene lookup returns CDR1 SGHAT and CDR2 FQNNGV. The DNA of the CDR3 is TGTGCCAGCAGCTTAAACCGGGGGGGCACAGATACGCAGTATTTT. The encoded protein is CASSLNRGGTDTQYF.

The CDR3 reads CASSLGGGQRSTEAFF. The CDR3 DNA follows: TGCGCCAGCAGCTTGGGGGGCGGACAGAGGAGCACTGAAGCTTTCTTT. V gene TRBV5-1 combines with J gene TRBJ1-1; tentatively, D is TRBD1 (6 bases). Germline V gene lookup returns CDR1 SGHRS and CDR2 YFSETQ. There are 16 residues in the CDR3. V was pared by 0 bases and J by 4 bases, with 16 bases between.

The rearrangement links TRBV24-1 to TRBJ1-5; D call uncertain. The CDR3 has 20 residues. CDR1 KGHDR and CDR2 SFDVKD come from the germline V gene. Trimming pared 0 bases from V and 0 bases from J, leaving 20 bases between. For the CDR3, the DNA is TGTGCCACCAGTGATTTGCAATCCGACATCAGACCTTATAGCAATCAGCCCCAGCATTTT. The encoded protein is CATSDLQSDIRPYSNQPQHF.

V gene TRBV5-1 combines with J gene TRBJ2-7; TRBD1 agrees at 8 bases. Per germline, CDR1 SGHRS and CDR2 YFSETQ. CDR3 size: 16 residues. V trimming: 4 bases; J trimming: 6 bases; junction bases outside the gene matches: 15. CDR3 sequence: CASSRGQGGVFREQYF. The CDR3, as DNA: TGCGCCAGCAGCCGTGGACAGGGTGGAGTCTTTCGCGAGCAGTACTTC.

The chain's CDR3 is CATRGTDSEAFF. In DNA, the CDR3 is TGTGCCACCAGAGGGACAGACTCTGAAGCTTTCTTT. The rearrangement uses TRBV24-1 and TRBJ1-1; 7 bases agree with TRBD1. This CDR3 comprises 12 residues. CDR1 and CDR2 (germline): KGHDR, SFDVKD. Trimming cost V 7 bases and J 6 bases; bases outside gene matches: 4.

The chain couples TRBV27 to TRBJ1-6, with D maybe TRBD1 (5 bases). V was clipped by 0 bases and J by 1 base, with 7 bases between them. The CDR3 contains 16 residues. From germline, CDR1 is MNHEY and CDR2 SMNVEV (reference sequence). The DNA of the CDR3 is TGTGCCAGCAGTTTATCGGGGGTTTCCTATAATTCACCCCTCCACTTT. It translates to CASSLSGVSYNSPLHF.

Points on this clone: The sample has other DNA sequences that encode this CDR3 too. J is TRBJ2-3 and V is TRBV11-3; no definite D call. This CDR3 contains 14 residues. The V gene lost 5 bases and the J gene lost 3 bases, with 12 bases spanning the gap. The germline V gene encodes CDR1 SGHNT and CDR2 YENEEA. Here the CDR3 reads CASSLGRATDTQYF. The DNA for the CDR3 is TGTGCCAGCAGCCTCGGCCGCGCAACAGATACGCAGTATTTT. Looking up the rest from reference TRBV11-3 and TRBJ2-3 gives the full variable domain: EAGVVQSPRYKIIEKKQPVAFWCNPISGHNTLYWYLQNLGQGPELLIRYENEEAVDDSQLPKDRFSAERLKGVDSTLKIQPAELGDSAVYLCASSLGRATDTQYFGPGTRLTVL.

This sequence joins TRBV6-5 and TRBJ1-2; the match to TRBD1 covers 9 bases. J gave up 7 bases and V 4 bases, and 4 bases lay outside the gene matches. The CDR3 consists of 13 residues. CDR1 and CDR2 (germline): MNHEY, SVGAGI. The CDR3 DNA reads as TGTGCCAGCAGTTTCGGGACAGGGAGTGGCTACACCTTC. It translates to CASSFGTGSGYTF.

This clone was seen a single time. The chain has TRBV6-5 and TRBJ2-7; 7 bases are shared with TRBD2. J was trimmed by 12 bases and V by 0 bases; bases with no gene match: 17. The CDR3 extends over 16 amino acids. Per germline, CDR1 MNHEY and CDR2 SVGAGI. In DNA, the CDR3 is TGTGCCAGCAGTTACTCGGCGGAAGCGGGGAAGGAAGTTCGGTACTTC. Protein product: CASSYSAEAGKEVRYF.

The chain combines TRBV5-1 with TRBJ1-5, with D hard to call. CDR3 length: 13 amino acids. CDR1 is SGHRS, CDR2 YFSETQ, per germline. V lost 3 bases to trimming and J lost 2 bases, with 6 bases between them. The CDR3 coding sequence is TGCGCCAGCAGCTCGGACGGCAATCAGCCCCAGCATTTT. This gives the protein CASSSDGNQPQHF.

The gene calls are TRBV19 and TRBJ2-1; D gene ambiguous. Germline CDR1 reads LNHDA; CDR2 reads SQIVND (reference sequence). The CDR3 contains 11 residues. The V end lost 3 bases, the J end lost 12 bases, and 9 bases lay between the germline ends. The CDR3 loop is CASSMELRQFF. The CDR3 DNA sequence: TGTGCCAGTAGTATGGAGCTTCGGCAGTTCTTC.

This chain uses TRBV5-1 with TRBJ1-2; 7 nucleotides line up with TRBD1. This CDR3 has 16 residues. V shed 5 bases and J 5 bases; nucleotides not matched to a gene: 15. From germline, CDR1 is SGHRS and CDR2 YFSETQ. The CDR3 DNA is TGCGCCAGCAGACCCACCCTCCGGGACAGTCTTTATGGCTACACCTTC. This gives the protein CASRPTLRDSLYGYTF. The full variable domain, completed using reference TRBV5-1 and TRBJ1-2, is KAGVTQTPRYLIKTRGQQVTLSCSPISGHRSVSWYQQTPGQGLQFLFEYFSETQRNKGNFPGRFSGRQFSNSRSEMNVSTLELGDSALYLCASRPTLRDSLYGYTFGSGTRLTVV.

This clone was counted a single time. V usage is TRBV28 and J usage is TRBJ2-7; D possibly corresponds to TRBD2 (6 bases). The V gene's germline CDR1 is MDHEN and CDR2 SYDVKM. The CDR3 runs 14 residues. The V end was cut by 2 bases, the J end by 6 bases, with 14 bases between. DNA for the CDR3: TGTGCCAGCAGTTTAGTGGAGGGCCGGAGCGAGCAGTACTTC. This codes for CASSLVEGRSEQYF.

Regarding this clone: One junction end disagrees with the germline gene, perhaps due to a read error. This chain joins TRBV29-1 and TRBJ1-1, with D possibly being TRBD1 (5 bases). The germline CDR1 and CDR2 sequences are SQVTM and ANQGSEA. The CDR3 extends over 12 amino acids. The DNA of the CDR3 is TGTTGCGGGGGAGCGGGAAACACTGAAGCTTTCTTT. It specifies CCGGAGNTEAFF.

In DNA, the CDR3 is TGTGCCAGCAGTTTTCGGCCATCCAATGAGCAGTTCTTC. Amino acids: CASSFRPSNEQFF. The chain uses TRBV12-3 or TRBV12-4 and TRBJ2-1; D remains ambiguous. CDR3 length equals 13 residues. The germline V and J ends were trimmed by 3 bases and 6 bases, with 9 bases remaining between them.

The V call is TRBV14, the J call TRBJ1-6; D not resolved. This CDR3 contains 12 residues. V was shortened by 1 base and J by 7 bases, with 2 bases between the two germline ends. Germline assignment: CDR1 SGHDN and CDR2 FVKESK. In nucleotides, the CDR3 is TGTGCCAGCAGCCAAGTAAATTCACCCCTCCACTTT. As protein: CASSQVNSPLHF.

V is TRBV27 and J is TRBJ2-2; 8 bases line up with TRBD2. Germline trimming cut 4 bases from V and 7 bases from J; bases unmatched to any gene: 14. This CDR3 spans 17 amino acids. Per the germline V gene, CDR1 is MNHEY and CDR2 is SMNVEV (reference sequence). CDR3 residues: CASSYALSSGQNGELFF. The CDR3 DNA reads TGTGCCAGCAGTTACGCGCTTTCTAGCGGGCAAAACGGGGAGCTGTTTTTT.

This chain uses TRBV5-6 with TRBJ1-2; 8 nucleotides agree with TRBD1. The trim removed 0 bases at V and 2 bases at J, leaving 3 bases unmatched. Germline CDR1 SGHDT, CDR2 YYEEEE. The CDR3 has 15 residues. CDR3 DNA: TGTGCCAGCAGCTTGGGAGACAGGGGCAACTATGGCTACACCTTC. As protein: CASSLGDRGNYGYTF.

V and J are TRBV9 and TRBJ2-1; 11 bases map to TRBD2. Germline lookup yields CDR1 SGDLS and CDR2 YYNGEE. J was trimmed by 4 bases and V by 4 bases; bases with no gene match: 13. The CDR3 sequence is 18 residues long. CDR3 in amino acids: CASSPGLAGGRTYNEQFF. DNA for the CDR3: TGTGCCAGCAGCCCCGGGTTAGCGGGGGGGCGGACATACAATGAGCAGTTCTTC.

CDR3 DNA: TGTGCCAGCACCCGACAGGGAATCTCTGGAAACACCATATATTTT. This encodes CASTRQGISGNTIYF. V is TRBV5-4 and J is TRBJ1-3; 7 bases line up with TRBD1. V shed 6 bases, J shed 0 bases, and the junction held 6 bases outside the gene matches. The CDR3 extends over 15 amino acids. Looked up from germline, CDR1 is SGHNT and CDR2 is YYREEE (reference sequence).

This sequence joins TRBV3-1 (or the pseudogene TRBV3-2) and TRBJ2-3; D is possibly TRBD1 or TRBD2 (5 bases each). The V gene lost 0 bases and the J gene lost 7 bases, with 8 bases spanning the gap. The CDR3 covers 13 residues. The V gene's germline CDR1 is LGHDT and CDR2 YNNKEL (reference sequence). The DNA for the CDR3 is TGTGCCAGCAGCCAAGAAGGGACCTATACGCAGTATTTT. It encodes CASSQEGTYTQYF.

The rearrangement links TRBV6-6 to TRBJ1-2; the D gene is possibly TRBD1 (5 bases). V lost 7 bases to trimming and J lost 1 base, with 10 bases between them. This CDR3 contains 13 residues. Germline assignment: CDR1 MNHNY and CDR2 SVGAGI (reference sequence). CDR3 sequence: CASNGQINYGYTF. CDR3 bases: TGTGCCAGCAACGGACAAATTAACTATGGCTACACCTTC.

The chain carries TRBV7-3 and TRBJ2-1, with 8 bases matching TRBD2. Germline loops: CDR1 SGHTA, CDR2 FQGTGA. V trimming: 5 bases; J trimming: 8 bases; junction bases outside the gene matches: 8. The CDR3 spans 14 residues. As DNA, the CDR3 is TGTGCCAGCAGCGAGCGGGAGAAGGAGGATGAGCAGTTCTTC. Translating gives CASSEREKEDEQFF.

This clone showed up just once. The rearrangement joins TRBV4-2 to TRBJ1-5; no firm D call. The CDR3 runs to 14 residues. Germline CDR1 reads LGHNA; CDR2 reads YNFKEQ. The V and J ends lost 0 bases and 7 bases respectively, with 10 bases between them. This chain's CDR3 is CASSQETANQPQHF. CDR3 coding DNA: TGTGCCAGCAGCCAAGAAACAGCTAACCAGCCCCAGCATTTT.

The CDR3 DNA is TGTGCCAGCAGTTTAGTCGGTCTCAGGGGGTACTATGGCTACACCTTC. Protein: CASSLVGLRGYYGYTF. The chain carries TRBV28 and TRBJ1-2, with TRBD1 matching 7 bases. CDR1 and CDR2 (germline): MDHEN, SYDVKM. J lost 3 bases, V lost 2 bases, and 9 bases had no gene match. The CDR3 has 16 residues.

The chain has TRBV6-5 and TRBJ2-1; tentatively, D is TRBD1 (6 bases). Per the germline V gene, CDR1 is MNHEY and CDR2 is SVGAGI. This CDR3 comprises 15 residues. V was trimmed by 6 bases and J by 7 bases, leaving 19 bases between them. In DNA, the CDR3 is TGTGCCAGCAGGTTAGGGGGTGGCCCGATTAATGAGCAGTTCTTC. The encoded protein is CASRLGGGPINEQFF.

The chain uses TRBV11-2 and TRBJ2-2; D may be TRBD2 (5 bases). The germline gives CDR1 SGHAT, CDR2 FQNNGV. The CDR3 is made up of 15 amino acids. V lost 1 base to trimming and J lost 3 bases, with 9 bases between them. CDR3 nucleotides: TGTGCCAGCAGCTTAGGAGGGCAGGACACCGGGGAGCTGTTTTTT. Protein product: CASSLGGQDTGELFF.

V and J are TRBV2 and TRBJ1-5; weak D call: TRBD1 (5 bases). The ends were cut back, 5 bases at V and 3 bases at J, with 8 bases in the middle. This CDR3 has 13 residues. From germline, CDR1 is SNHLY and CDR2 FYNNEI. CDR3 bases: TGTGCCAGCAGTTGGGGGTTCAATCAGCCCCAGCATTTT. Translation gives CASSWGFNQPQHF.